Shown below are 18 T cell receptor beta chains from a single sample sequenced in a study of molecular identifiers for immune sequencing clone quantification. From the PCR reads, TCRdb called clonotypes with MiXCR, one entry per CDR3 protein. The table shows 15,000 to 20,000 distinct CDR3 sequences, with about a fifth occurring only once. Sequenced material: naive CD8+ T cells from blood, with Jurkat cell RNA spiked in. Subset indicated: FACS-sorted CD8+CD4-CCR7+CD45RA+ naive T cells. The receptors were gathered from a human donor in good health. Some libraries in this study had Jurkat cell RNA spiked in.

The gene calls are TRBV7-9 and TRBJ1-5; tentatively, D is TRBD1 (6 bases). The end of the DNA aligns better with TRBJ2-3, so the J call may be wrong. Germline CDR1 reads SEHNR; CDR2 reads FQNEAQ (reference sequence). CDR3 length equals 13 residues. CDR3 amino acids: CASSGIQGEPQYF. In DNA, the CDR3 is TGTGCCAGCAGCGGAATACAGGGCGAGCCCCAGTATTTT.

In this sample, this clonotype turned up many times. In DNA form, the CDR3 reads TGTGCCAGCAGCGTAGCAGGGGATAGCAATCAGCCCCAGCATTTT. Protein sequence: CASSVAGDSNQPQHF. The chain couples TRBV9 to TRBJ1-5; D is perhaps TRBD1 (6 bases). The germline CDR1 and CDR2 sequences are SGDLS and YYNGEE. The V end was cut by 0 bases, the J end by 0 bases, with 7 bases between. The CDR3 contains 15 residues.

This clonotype was observed a handful of times. At one end, the junction sequence differs from germline, possibly due to a read error. The gene calls are TRBV13 and TRBJ1-4; D call uncertain. There are 15 residues in the CDR3. Germline CDR1 reads PRHDT; CDR2 reads FYEKMQ (reference sequence). The CDR3 DNA sequence: TGTGCCAGCAGCCTAGGAAGGGTTTCTAATGAAAAACTGTTTTTT. This encodes CASSLGRVSNEKLFF.

V and J are TRBV19 and TRBJ2-1; 8 positions agree with TRBD2. The CDR3 extends over 15 amino acids. The junction had 3 bases not matched to a gene; V was cut back by 5 bases and J by 0 bases. Germline V gives CDR1 LNHDA, CDR2 SQIVND (reference sequence). CDR3 nucleotides: TGTGCCAGTAGTCAGAGCGGGAGCTCCTACAATGAGCAGTTCTTC. It codes for CASSQSGSSYNEQFF.

Of note for this clonotype: A junction end diverges from the germline sequence, so it may reflect a read error. The chain links TRBV27 to TRBJ2-7; 14 positions match TRBD2. The CDR3 length is 16 residues. Germline values: CDR1 MNHEY, CDR2 SMNVEV (reference sequence). CDR3 loop: CAGSGTSGRSFYEQYF. As DNA, the CDR3 is TGTGCCGGCAGCGGGACTAGCGGGAGAAGTTTCTACGAGCAGTACTTC.

The chain employs TRBV6-2 or TRBV6-3 and TRBJ2-7; 9 nucleotides match TRBD2. The CDR3 runs 16 residues. The germline gives CDR1 MNHEY, CDR2 SVGEGT. Trimming removed 2 bases from V and 5 bases from J; junction bases left unmatched: 10. The chain's CDR3 is CASSYPGVAGAHEQYF. DNA for the CDR3: TGTGCCAGCAGTTACCCCGGGGTAGCGGGAGCCCACGAGCAGTACTTC.

This clonotype was counted between two and nine times. The chain couples TRBV3-1 to TRBJ2-1; D is ambiguous. This CDR3 is built from 15 residues. Per the germline V gene, CDR1 is LGHDT and CDR2 is YNNKEL (reference sequence). The V end lost 0 bases, the J end lost 3 bases, and 9 bases lay between the germline ends. DNA of the CDR3: TGTGCCAGCAGCCAAGACCCTCTGGGCTACAATGAGCAGTTCTTC. This sequence encodes CASSQDPLGYNEQFF.

A few counts support this clonotype. This sequence joins TRBV20-1 and TRBJ2-7, with 9 bases that match TRBD1. The V gene end was trimmed by 3 bases and the J gene end by 7 bases; junction bases not matched to a gene: 13. Germline CDR1 reads DFQATT; CDR2 reads SNEGSKA (reference sequence). The CDR3 totals 15 residues. CDR3 coding DNA: TGCAGTGCTAGCGAGATTGGGACAGGGTCTGGGGAGCAGTACTTC. Its protein is CSASEIGTGSGEQYF.

The sample holds many counts of this clonotype. V usage is TRBV27 and J usage is TRBJ2-5; TRBD2 matches at 8 bases. Germline loops: CDR1 MNHEY, CDR2 SMNVEV (reference sequence). The CDR3 is made up of 16 amino acids. J was trimmed by 5 bases and V by 2 bases; bases with no gene match: 10. The CDR3 is CASSLGAGGALETQYF. In DNA form, the CDR3 reads TGTGCCAGCAGTTTAGGTGCGGGAGGTGCCCTTGAGACCCAGTACTTC.

This clonotype has ten or more counts. The chain carries TRBV14 and TRBJ2-7, with D unresolved. V lost 4 bases and J 3 bases, leaving 19 bases between the germline ends. In germline, CDR1 is SGHDN, CDR2 FVKESK. The CDR3 is 16 residues long. Here the CDR3 DNA reads TGTGCCAGCAGCCCGGTTGACTTCCCGCACTACTACGAGCAGTACTTC. It translates to CASSPVDFPHYYEQYF.

The chain carries TRBV19 and TRBJ2-2; 7 bases align to TRBD2. This CDR3 spans 13 amino acids. From germline, CDR1 is LNHDA and CDR2 SQIVND (reference sequence). V was pared by 4 bases and J by 5 bases, with 1 base of the junction left unmatched. The CDR3 loop reads CASSTGGTGELFF. The CDR3 DNA is TGTGCCAGTAGTACCGGGGGGACCGGGGAGCTGTTTTTT.

V is TRBV7-8 and J is TRBJ2-1; the D is unclear. Germline V lookup: CDR1 SGHVS, CDR2 FQNEAQ. The V end lost 1 base, the J end lost 1 base, and 11 bases lay between the germline ends. The CDR3 spans 16 residues. CDR3 protein: CASSLGPPGSYNEQFF. In nucleotides, the CDR3 is TGTGCCAGCAGCTTAGGTCCGCCCGGTTCCTACAATGAGCAGTTCTTC.

This clonotype has ten or more counts. The rearrangement links TRBV15 to TRBJ1-5; no definite D call. The CDR3 totals 12 residues. Trimming took 1 base from V and 6 from J, leaving 4 bases between them. CDR1 and CDR2 (germline): LNHNV, YYDKDF (reference sequence). CDR3 in amino acids: CATSRVGQPQHF. As DNA, the CDR3 is TGTGCCACCAGCAGAGTTGGTCAGCCCCAGCATTTT. Looking up the rest from reference TRBV15 and TRBJ1-5 gives the full variable domain: DAMVIQNPRYQVTQFGKPVTLSCSQTLNHNVMYWYQQKSSQAPKLLFHYYDKDFNNEADTPDNFQSRRPNTSFCFLDIRSPGLGDTAMYLCATSRVGQPQHFGDGTRLSIL.

This clonotype was picked up many times. This rearrangement joins TRBV9 to TRBJ2-2; 9 nucleotides line up with TRBD1. CDR3 size: 14 residues. Germline CDR1 is SGDLS and CDR2 is YYNGEE. Trimming cost V 7 bases and J 1 base; bases outside gene matches: 2. CDR3 sequence reads: CASRTGENTGELFF. The CDR3 DNA is TGTGCCAGCCGGACAGGGGAGAACACCGGGGAGCTGTTTTTT.

This clonotype is classed as medium-sized. The rearrangement links TRBV4-1 to TRBJ2-7; no clear D gene. V shed 1 base and J shed 7 bases, with 14 bases lying between them. The germline CDR1 and CDR2 sequences are MGHRA and YSYEKL. This CDR3 spans 14 amino acids. The CDR3 region is CASSQGPSLREQYF. CDR3 nucleotides: TGCGCCAGCAGCCAAGGACCAAGCCTACGGGAGCAGTACTTC.

With regard to this clonotype: A single base separates this from a much larger clone, so it may be a read error. The chain links TRBV10-3 to TRBJ2-2; D is unresolved. The CDR3 is 13 amino acids. Germline V lookup: CDR1 ENHRY, CDR2 SYGVKD. The DNA of the CDR3 is TGTACCATCCATGACACGAACACCGGGGAGCTGTTTTTT. The encoded protein is CTIHDTNTGELFF.

This clonotype was observed a few times. This chain connects TRBV28 to TRBJ2-2, with D unresolved. The germline CDR1 and CDR2 sequences are MDHEN and SYDVKM. V lost 1 base and J 6 bases, leaving 12 bases between the germline ends. This CDR3 region has 15 residues. The CDR3 nucleotides are TGTGCCAGCAGTTTATCGCTAGTATTGCCCGGGGAGCTGTTTTTT. Translation: CASSLSLVLPGELFF.

This clonotype was observed a few times. The chain uses TRBV5-4 and TRBJ2-7, with TRBD1 matching over 8 bases. Germline V lookup: CDR1 SGHNT, CDR2 YYREEE (reference sequence). The CDR3 has 14 amino acids. With 5 bases clipped from V and 5 bases from J, the junction kept 9 bases outside the gene matches. CDR3 amino acids: CASREQGDFHEQYF. CDR3 in DNA: TGTGCCAGCAGAGAACAGGGGGATTTCCACGAGCAGTACTTC.